The 16 T cell receptor beta chains below all came from one sample that was sequenced in a study of Graves' ophthalmopathy and Graves' hyperthyroidism. The TCR beta CDR3 regions underwent amplification from RNA transcripts. After a first-round RT-PCR with HTBI primers, a second-round multiplex PCR was run. Via MiXCR, TCRdb re-called the multiplex PCR reads, giving one row per CDR3 protein. The sample lists 210,000 or so distinct CDR3 sequences, approximately 29% seen once, with 9.1% in the top ten. Material: peripheral blood. Receptor source: a man aged 50 to 59 with Graves' ophthalmopathy.

The genes are TRBV18 and TRBJ2-5; the D gene is possibly TRBD2 (6 bases). The germline gives CDR1 KGHSH, CDR2 LQKENI. This CDR3 region has 15 residues. The V and J ends lost 3 bases and 0 bases respectively, with 11 bases between them. CDR3 nucleotides: TGTGCCAGCTCACCCCTGGGGGGATACCAAGAGACCCAGTACTTC. It codes for CASSPLGGYQETQYF.

CDR3 nucleotide sequence: TGTGCCAGCAGTCCCGGGCCTGAGGGGCCCAACTATGGCTACACCTTC. Residues: CASSPGPEGPNYGYTF. The chain recombines TRBV6-1 with TRBJ1-2; maybe TRBD1 (5 bases). Germline values: CDR1 MNHNS, CDR2 SASEGT. This CDR3 is 16 amino acids long. V was clipped by 5 bases and J by 2 bases, with 18 bases between them.

At least ten counts were recorded for this clonotype. The chain is built from TRBV6-5 and TRBJ2-7; 7 nucleotides align to TRBD2. V dropped 2 bases and J dropped 4; count of bases not matched to a gene: 11. This CDR3 contains 16 residues. The germline CDR1 and CDR2 sequences are MNHEY and SVGAGI. For the CDR3, the DNA is TGTGCCAGCAGTTACAATCTGGGAGGGTTGGTATACGAGCAGTACTTC. Its protein is CASSYNLGGLVYEQYF.

This clonotype was picked up many times. V usage is TRBV29-1 and J usage is TRBJ2-4; D is unclear. Trimming cost V 7 bases and J 12 bases, with 13 bases left between them. This CDR3 region has 10 residues. Germline loops: CDR1 SQVTM, CDR2 ANQGSEA. The chain's CDR3 is CSAHLGDQYF. The CDR3, as DNA: TGCAGCGCTCACCTTGGCGATCAGTACTTC. The entire variable domain, with the rest obtained from reference TRBV29-1 and TRBJ2-4, is as follows: SAVISQKPSRDICQRGTSLTIQCQVDSQVTMMFWYRQQPGQSLTLIATANQGSEATYESGFVIDKFPISRPNLTFSTLTVSNMSPEDSSIYLCSAHLGDQYFGAGTRLSVL.

This clonotype has at least ten counts. The V call is TRBV12-3 or TRBV12-4, the J call TRBJ2-7; D is undetermined. V lost 2 bases, J lost 5 bases, and 13 bases lay in between. The CDR3 spans 14 residues. The DNA for the CDR3 is TGTGCCAGCAGTTTAATCCGAGAGAGAGACGAGCAGTACTTC. Translated, it gives CASSLIRERDEQYF.

The gene calls are TRBV12-3 or TRBV12-4 and TRBJ1-5; D not resolved. V lost 4 bases, J lost 2 bases, and 6 bases lay in between. This CDR3 is 13 amino acids long. CDR3 in DNA: TGTGCCAGCAGTTGGTCTCGCAATCAGCCCCAGCATTTT. This sequence encodes CASSWSRNQPQHF.

The rearrangement links TRBV20-1 to TRBJ2-7; possibly TRBD1 or TRBD2 for D (5 bases each). The germline CDR1 and CDR2 sequences are DFQATT and SNEGSKA (reference sequence). Trimming removed 0 bases from V and 7 bases from J, with 13 bases in between. The CDR3 is 13 residues long. This CDR3 reads CSARDRGVGEQYF. DNA of the CDR3: TGCAGTGCTAGAGATAGAGGGGTAGGGGAGCAGTACTTC.

Many counts were recorded for this clonotype. The chain is built from TRBV7-8 and TRBJ1-2; 8 bases align to TRBD1. V lost 6 bases, J lost 8 bases, and 8 bases stayed unmatched. The CDR3 length is 13 residues. Germline assignment: CDR1 SGHVS and CDR2 FQNEAQ. The CDR3 nucleotides read TGTGCCAGCAGTACCGGGACAGGCGAAGGCTACACCTTC. Translated, it gives CASSTGTGEGYTF.

In its sample, this clonotype was seen many times. This CDR3 reads CATGPSGRGEQYF. CDR3 sequence (DNA): TGTGCCACCGGTCCTAGCGGGAGGGGCGAGCAGTACTTC. This rearrangement joins TRBV15 to TRBJ2-7, with TRBD2 identical over 12 bases. CDR3 length: 13 residues. Germline CDR1 LNHNV, CDR2 YYDKDF (reference sequence). V was clipped by 8 bases and J by 6 bases; unmatched bases: 5.

This clonotype has ten or more counts. The rearrangement uses TRBV5-6 and TRBJ2-4; D assignment may be TRBD1 or TRBD2 (5 bases each). Trimming removed 3 bases from V and 0 bases from J, with 10 bases in between. CDR1 is SGHDT and CDR2 is YYEEEE in the germline V gene. This CDR3 is built from 15 residues. CDR3 coding DNA: TGTGCCAGCAGCTCCGGGACGCAAGCCAAAAACATTCAGTACTTC. Translated: CASSSGTQAKNIQYF.

V gene TRBV4-2 combines with J gene TRBJ2-2; possible D gene TRBD2, 6 bases. V lost 1 base and J 4 bases, leaving 10 bases between the germline ends. CDR1 is LGHNA and CDR2 is YNFKEQ in the germline V gene. CDR3 length: 15 amino acids. CDR3 sequence reads: CASSQAGAGTGELFF. The CDR3 region has the DNA TGTGCCAGCAGCCAAGCGGGAGCGGGCACCGGGGAGCTGTTTTTT.

This sequence joins TRBV7-8 and TRBJ2-7; D is perhaps TRBD1 (6 bases). The CDR3 runs 15 residues. Trimming stripped 1 base from V and 2 bases from J, with 12 bases between. Per the germline V gene, CDR1 is SGHVS and CDR2 is FQNEAQ. The CDR3 region has the DNA TGTGCCAGCAGCTTAGGGAGGACAGCGGCCTACGAGCAGTACTTC. It encodes CASSLGRTAAYEQYF.

The table lists this clonotype with many counts. In DNA form, the CDR3 reads TGTGCCACCAGCAGCTTTGCGAGGCGGAGGAACACTGAAGCTTTCTTT. As protein: CATSSFARRRNTEAFF. V is TRBV15 and J is TRBJ1-1; D ambiguous. CDR1 is LNHNV, CDR2 YYDKDF, per germline (reference sequence). There are 16 residues in the CDR3. Trimming took off 3 bases at V and 1 base at J, with 15 bases between the two ends.

The genes are TRBV12-3 or TRBV12-4 and TRBJ2-5, with 11 bases that match TRBD2. There are 20 residues in the CDR3. With 7 bases clipped from V and 4 bases from J, the junction kept 23 bases outside the gene matches. For the CDR3, the DNA is TGTGCCAGCACCAGAACCGTATCGACTAGCGGGAAGGGTAGTGTAGAGACCCAGTACTTC. This sequence encodes CASTRTVSTSGKGSVETQYF.

Ten or more counts support this clonotype. The chain combines TRBV4-3 with TRBJ2-7; 11 bases fit TRBD2. This CDR3 comprises 14 residues. Trimming cost V 5 bases and J 3 bases; bases outside gene matches: 3. The germline V gene has CDR1 LGHNA and CDR2 YSLEER. The CDR3 nucleotides read TGCGCCAGCAGCGAGGGGACTAGCGGCTACGAGCAGTACTTC. Protein: CASSEGTSGYEQYF.

The chain combines TRBV11-2 with TRBJ2-7; 7 bases are shared with TRBD2. Germline CDR1 is SGHAT and CDR2 is FQNNGV. V trimming: 1 base; J trimming: 0 bases; junction bases outside the gene matches: 6. The CDR3 runs to 16 residues. The CDR3 sequence is CASSLGTRSGSYEQYF. As DNA, the CDR3 is TGTGCCAGCAGCTTAGGGACTAGGAGCGGCTCCTACGAGCAGTACTTC.